Below, 14 T cell receptor beta chains from the same sample are listed, as sequenced in a study of T-cell reconstitution after alpha-beta-depleted transplantation in children. A library of TCRbeta sequences, prepared with unique molecular identifiers, was generated. MiXCR, run by TCRdb on the PCR reads, gives a single entry per CDR3 protein. The sample lists 480,000 or so distinct CDR3 sequences; over 9.5% were seen once. The material sequenced was PBMCs, taken before TCRalphabeta/CD19-depleted stem cell transplant. These receptor sequences come from a child aged 2 to 10 with inherited bone marrow failure, due to receive a stem cell transplant.

This clonotype has more than one count but fewer than ten. CDR3 protein: CASSILGLEINEQFF. CDR3 in DNA: TGTGCCAGTAGTATTTTAGGACTAGAAATCAATGAGCAGTTCTTC. The J gene is TRBJ2-1, the V gene TRBV19; 7 nucleotides align to TRBD2. CDR1 and CDR2 from the germline V gene are LNHDA and SQIVND (reference sequence). Trimming removed 3 bases from V and 6 bases from J; junction bases left unmatched: 8. This CDR3 is 15 amino acids long.

This clonotype was counted a few times. The chain employs TRBV6-5 and TRBJ2-1; D possibly uses TRBD1 or TRBD2 (5 bases each). Germline assignment: CDR1 MNHEY and CDR2 SVGAGI. Trimming took 2 bases from V and 4 from J, leaving 12 bases between them. The length of the CDR3 is 15 residues. CDR3 in DNA: TGTGCCAGCAGTTACGGGGCTAGCCATTACAATGAGCAGTTCTTC. This codes for CASSYGASHYNEQFF.

This clonotype was detected ten times or more. This chain connects TRBV5-1 to TRBJ1-1; 8 bases are shared with TRBD1. Trimming took 4 bases from V and 0 from J; bases not matched to a gene: 11. This CDR3 contains 17 residues. CDR1 SGHRS and CDR2 YFSETQ come from the germline V gene. The CDR3 DNA reads as TGCGCCAGCAGCGCAGCTAAGACAGGGGATATGAACACTGAAGCTTTCTTT. Its protein product is CASSAAKTGDMNTEAFF.

This rearrangement joins TRBV5-1 to TRBJ2-1; 11 positions agree with TRBD2. V lost 4 bases, J lost 3 bases, and 6 bases stayed unmatched. The CDR3 loop spans 16 amino acids. Germline V gene lookup returns CDR1 SGHRS and CDR2 YFSETQ. CDR3 in DNA: TGCGCCAGCAGCCCCGGACTAGCGGGCGACTACAATGAGCAGTTCTTC. It encodes CASSPGLAGDYNEQFF.

This clonotype was seen at least ten times. The chain is built from TRBV7-6 and TRBJ2-1, with a possible D match to TRBD2 (5 bases). Looked up from germline, CDR1 is SGHVS and CDR2 is FNYEAQ. The CDR3 runs 16 residues. Trimming shortened V by 5 bases and J by 2 bases, and 16 bases separated the two germline ends. CDR3 DNA sequence: TGTGCCAGCAGCGCAATCGGAGGCAGTACCTACAATGAGCAGTTCTTC. Protein sequence: CASSAIGGSTYNEQFF.

To note about this clonotype: One base away lies a much larger clone, so this may be a sequencing read error. This rearrangement joins TRBV29-1 to TRBJ2-1; D gene unclear. Trimming took 4 bases from V and 5 from J, leaving 12 bases between them. This CDR3 comprises 13 residues. Germline CDR1 and CDR2: SQVTM and ANQGSEA. CDR3 sequence (DNA): TGCAGCGTTGTCCCGGACGGACACAATGAGCAGTTCTTC. Protein: CSVVPDGHNEQFF.

This clonotype appeared many times. The chain recombines TRBV27 with TRBJ2-3, with TRBD2 identical over 7 bases. The CDR3 has 21 residues. CDR1 MNHEY and CDR2 SMNVEV come from the germline V gene (reference sequence). V lost 3 bases and J lost 0; bases outside the gene matches: 21. CDR3 protein: CASSFRSRGREAAFSTDTQYF. CDR3 in DNA: TGTGCCAGCAGTTTCCGTTCCCGTGGTCGGGAGGCTGCATTTAGCACAGATACGCAGTATTTT.

The chain employs TRBV27 and TRBJ1-6; TRBD1 is a possible D gene (6 bases). V shed 5 bases and J shed 10 bases, with 15 bases lying between them. CDR1 and CDR2 from the germline V gene are MNHEY and SMNVEV (reference sequence). The CDR3 extends over 14 amino acids. CDR3 DNA sequence: TGTGCCAGCAGTGCCCAGGGGCACACGTCACCCCTCCACTTT. Its protein is CASSAQGHTSPLHF.

A word on this clonotype: With a much larger clone just one base away, this may be a read error. The V and J genes are TRBV7-2 and TRBJ2-3; TRBD2 aligns across 7 bases. The CDR3 totals 13 residues. V shed 1 base, J shed 10 bases, and the junction held 5 bases outside the gene matches. CDR1 and CDR2 (germline): SGHTA, FQGNSA. The CDR3 sequence is CASSLVGGPAQYF. Written as DNA, the CDR3 is TGTGCCAGCAGCTTAGTGGGAGGGCCTGCGCAGTATTTT.

Many counts were recorded for this clonotype. The chain links TRBV10-3 to TRBJ1-6; a weak D match, TRBD1 (5 bases). CDR1 is ENHRY and CDR2 is SYGVKD in the germline V gene. The V end lost 6 bases, the J end lost 6 bases, and 15 bases lay between the germline ends. This CDR3 contains 15 residues. The CDR3 nucleotides read TGTGCCATCAGGAGCGAGGGGCGGATTAATTCACCCCTCCACTTT. This codes for CAIRSEGRINSPLHF.

This clonotype was seen ten or more times. The CDR3 DNA sequence: TGCGCCAGCCGAACGGGACAGTTGAACACTGAAGCTTTCTTT. Translating gives CASRTGQLNTEAFF. This chain links TRBV5-1 with TRBJ1-1; 7 positions match TRBD1. This CDR3 spans 14 amino acids. Per germline, CDR1 SGHRS and CDR2 YFSETQ. J gave up 0 bases and V 7 bases, and 6 bases lay outside the gene matches. The variable domain in full, with the rest retrieved from reference TRBV5-1 and TRBJ1-1, is KAGVTQTPRYLIKTRGQQVTLSCSPISGHRSVSWYQQTPGQGLQFLFEYFSETQRNKGNFPGRFSGRQFSNSRSEMNVSTLELGDSALYLCASRTGQLNTEAFFGQGTRLTVV.

This clonotype was detected ten times or more. V is TRBV4-3 and J is TRBJ1-4; D remains ambiguous. V lost 0 bases and J 0 bases, leaving 5 bases between the germline ends. CDR1 LGHNA and CDR2 YSLEER come from the germline V gene. The CDR3 contains 15 residues. The CDR3 loop is CASSQDLATNEKLFF. The CDR3 coding sequence is TGCGCCAGCAGCCAAGATTTAGCAACTAATGAAAAACTGTTTTTT.

This clonotype was seen a handful of times. The V and J genes are TRBV5-4 and TRBJ2-3, with 7 bases identical to TRBD2. Losses at the gene ends were 4 bases for V and 1 base for J; bases not matched to a gene: 6. Germline CDR1 SGHNT, CDR2 YYREEE (reference sequence). The length of the CDR3 is 15 residues. CDR3 in amino acids: CASSASGGGTDTQYF. DNA of the CDR3: TGTGCCAGCAGCGCTTCGGGAGGAGGCACAGATACGCAGTATTTT.

This clonotype came up a few times. The CDR3 bases are TGTGCCAGCAGTTACTCTTCTAGCGGGCCTCCGCCCTACGAGCAGTACTTC. Its protein is CASSYSSSGPPPYEQYF. The chain uses TRBV6-5 and TRBJ2-7; TRBD2 aligns across 8 bases. The germline V gene has CDR1 MNHEY and CDR2 SVGAGI. After removal of 0 bases from V and 2 bases from J, the junction contained 9 bases not matched to a gene. The CDR3 runs to 17 residues.